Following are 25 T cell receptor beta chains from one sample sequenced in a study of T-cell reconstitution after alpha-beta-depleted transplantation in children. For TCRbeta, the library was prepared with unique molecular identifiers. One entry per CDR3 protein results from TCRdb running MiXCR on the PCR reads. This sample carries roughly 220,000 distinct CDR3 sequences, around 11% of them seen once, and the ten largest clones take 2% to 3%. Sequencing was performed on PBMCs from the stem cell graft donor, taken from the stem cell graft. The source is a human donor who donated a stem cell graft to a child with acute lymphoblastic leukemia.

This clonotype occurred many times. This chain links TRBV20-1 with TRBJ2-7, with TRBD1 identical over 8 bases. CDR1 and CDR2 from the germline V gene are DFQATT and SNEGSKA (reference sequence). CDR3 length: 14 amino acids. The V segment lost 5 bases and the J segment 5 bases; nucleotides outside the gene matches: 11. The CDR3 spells CSAEPRDRFHEQYF. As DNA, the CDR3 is TGCAGTGCTGAACCCCGGGACAGGTTCCACGAGCAGTACTTC.

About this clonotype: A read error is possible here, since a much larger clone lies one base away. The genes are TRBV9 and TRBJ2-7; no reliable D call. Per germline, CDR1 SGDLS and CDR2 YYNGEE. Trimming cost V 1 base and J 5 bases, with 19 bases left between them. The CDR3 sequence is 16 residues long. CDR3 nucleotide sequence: TGTGCCAGCAGCGTACTCGCTATTGGTGGGCGCAACGAGCAGTACTTC. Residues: CASSVLAIGGRNEQYF.

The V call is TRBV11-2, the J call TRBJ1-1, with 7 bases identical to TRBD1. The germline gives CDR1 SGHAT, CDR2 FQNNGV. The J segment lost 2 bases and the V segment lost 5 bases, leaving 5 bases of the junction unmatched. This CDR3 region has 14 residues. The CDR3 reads CASSQGQPNTEAFF. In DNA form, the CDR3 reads TGTGCCAGCAGCCAGGGACAGCCAAACACTGAAGCTTTCTTT.

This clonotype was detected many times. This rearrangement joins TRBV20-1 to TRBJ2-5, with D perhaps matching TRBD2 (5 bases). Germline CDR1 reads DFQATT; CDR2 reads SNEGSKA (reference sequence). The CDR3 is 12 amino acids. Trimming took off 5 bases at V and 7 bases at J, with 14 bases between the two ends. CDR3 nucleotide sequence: TGCAGTGCTTTCCTGACAAGCGGGACCCAGTACTTC. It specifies CSAFLTSGTQYF.

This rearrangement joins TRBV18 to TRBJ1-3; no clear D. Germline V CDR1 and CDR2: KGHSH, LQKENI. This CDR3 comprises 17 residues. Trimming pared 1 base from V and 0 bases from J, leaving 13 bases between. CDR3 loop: CASSPRERTYSGNTIYF. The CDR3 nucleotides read TGTGCCAGCTCACCACGCGAGAGGACCTACTCTGGAAACACCATATATTTT.

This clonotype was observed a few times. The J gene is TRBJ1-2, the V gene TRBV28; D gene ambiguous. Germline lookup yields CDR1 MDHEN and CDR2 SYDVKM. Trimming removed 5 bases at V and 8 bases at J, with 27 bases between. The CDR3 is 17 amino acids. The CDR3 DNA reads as TGTGCCAGCAGTCCTTTATTTATACCGGGCCCCGACCGGGGCTACACCTTC. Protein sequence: CASSPLFIPGPDRGYTF.

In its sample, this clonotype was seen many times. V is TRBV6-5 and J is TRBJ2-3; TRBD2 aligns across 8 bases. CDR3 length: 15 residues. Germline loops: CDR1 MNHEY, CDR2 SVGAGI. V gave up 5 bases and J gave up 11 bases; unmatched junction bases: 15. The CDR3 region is CASSPRLAPREGQYF. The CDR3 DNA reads TGTGCCAGCAGTCCCCGACTAGCGCCAAGGGAAGGGCAGTATTTT.

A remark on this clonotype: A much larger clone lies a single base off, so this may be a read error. Here the CDR3 reads CAGSLVGAGGGEQYF. CDR3 nucleotides: TGTGCCGGCAGCTTAGTGGGGGCAGGGGGTGGTGAGCAGTACTTC. The rearrangement uses TRBV7-2 and TRBJ2-7; 7 bases are a match to TRBD1. The CDR3 runs 15 residues. Germline loops: CDR1 SGHTA, CDR2 FQGNSA.

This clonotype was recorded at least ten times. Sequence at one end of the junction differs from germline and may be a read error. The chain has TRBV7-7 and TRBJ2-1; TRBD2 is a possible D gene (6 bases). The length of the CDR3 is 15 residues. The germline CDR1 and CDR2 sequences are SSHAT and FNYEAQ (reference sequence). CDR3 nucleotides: TGTGCTAGCAGCCCGGGACTGCCCTCCTACAATGAGCAGTTCTTC. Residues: CASSPGLPSYNEQFF.

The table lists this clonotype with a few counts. CDR3 residues: CANPREGPYEQYF. The DNA for the CDR3 is TGTGCCAACCCTCGGGAGGGCCCCTACGAGCAGTACTTC. The chain combines TRBV5-8 with TRBJ2-7; 8 bases map to TRBD2. This CDR3 spans 13 amino acids. Unmatched junction bases numbered 7, after V lost 9 bases and J lost 2 bases. Germline V lookup: CDR1 SGHTS, CDR2 YDEGEE.

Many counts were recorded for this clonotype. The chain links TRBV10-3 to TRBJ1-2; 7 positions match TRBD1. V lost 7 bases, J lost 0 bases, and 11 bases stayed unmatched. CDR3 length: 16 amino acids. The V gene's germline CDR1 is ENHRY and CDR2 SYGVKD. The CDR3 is CAIKPRETGPNYGYTF. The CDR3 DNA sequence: TGTGCCATCAAACCTAGGGAGACAGGGCCTAACTATGGCTACACCTTC.

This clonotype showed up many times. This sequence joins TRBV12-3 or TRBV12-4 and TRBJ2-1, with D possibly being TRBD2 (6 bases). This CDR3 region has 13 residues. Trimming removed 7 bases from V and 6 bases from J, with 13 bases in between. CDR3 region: CASKAGLGNEQFF. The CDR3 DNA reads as TGTGCCAGCAAAGCGGGCCTCGGCAATGAGCAGTTCTTC.

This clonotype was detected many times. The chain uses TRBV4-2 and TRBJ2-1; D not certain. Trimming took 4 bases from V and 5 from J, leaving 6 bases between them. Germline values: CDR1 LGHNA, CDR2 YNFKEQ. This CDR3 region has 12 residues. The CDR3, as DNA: TGTGCCAGCAGCCCGTTAAACAATGAGCAGTTCTTC. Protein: CASSPLNNEQFF.

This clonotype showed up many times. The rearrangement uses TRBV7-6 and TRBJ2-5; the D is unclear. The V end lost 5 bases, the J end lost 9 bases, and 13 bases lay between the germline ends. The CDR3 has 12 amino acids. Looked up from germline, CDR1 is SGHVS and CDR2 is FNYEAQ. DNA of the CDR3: TGTGCCAGCAGCCCCAACCGGGTGCCCCAGTACTTC. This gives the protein CASSPNRVPQYF.

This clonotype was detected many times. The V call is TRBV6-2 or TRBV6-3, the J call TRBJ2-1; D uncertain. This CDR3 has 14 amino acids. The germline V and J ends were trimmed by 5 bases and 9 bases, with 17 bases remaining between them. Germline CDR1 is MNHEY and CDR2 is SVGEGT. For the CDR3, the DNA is TGTGCCAGCAGTCAACTGGACCACCCCACTGAGCAGTTCTTC. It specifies CASSQLDHPTEQFF.

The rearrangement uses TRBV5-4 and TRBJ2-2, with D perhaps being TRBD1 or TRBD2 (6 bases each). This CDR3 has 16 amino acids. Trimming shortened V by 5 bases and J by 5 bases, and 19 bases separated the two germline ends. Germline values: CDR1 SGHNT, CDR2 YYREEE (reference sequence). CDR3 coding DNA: TGTGCCAGCAGTCCTCGGTGGGGGGCAGATACCGGGGAGCTGTTTTTT. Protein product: CASSPRWGADTGELFF.

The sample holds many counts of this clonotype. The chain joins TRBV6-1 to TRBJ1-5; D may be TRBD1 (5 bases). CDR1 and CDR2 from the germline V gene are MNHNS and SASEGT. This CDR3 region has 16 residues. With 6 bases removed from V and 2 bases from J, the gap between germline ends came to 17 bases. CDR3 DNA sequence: TGTGCCAGCAGCTCTAGGGCCTTAGGGGGCAATCAGCCCCAGCATTTT. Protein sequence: CASSSRALGGNQPQHF.

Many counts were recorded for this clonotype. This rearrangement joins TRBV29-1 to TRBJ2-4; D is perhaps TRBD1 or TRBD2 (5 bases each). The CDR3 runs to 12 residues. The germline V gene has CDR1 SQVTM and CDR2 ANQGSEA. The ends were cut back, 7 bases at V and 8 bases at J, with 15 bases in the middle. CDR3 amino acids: CSAGRVGDIQYF. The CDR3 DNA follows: TGCAGCGCTGGTAGGGTGGGGGACATTCAGTACTTC.

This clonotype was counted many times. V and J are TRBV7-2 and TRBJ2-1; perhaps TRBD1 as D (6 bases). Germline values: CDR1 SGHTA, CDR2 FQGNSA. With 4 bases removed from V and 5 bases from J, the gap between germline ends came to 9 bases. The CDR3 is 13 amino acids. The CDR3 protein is CASSSTGNNEQFF. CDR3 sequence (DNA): TGTGCCAGCAGCTCCACAGGGAACAATGAGCAGTTCTTC. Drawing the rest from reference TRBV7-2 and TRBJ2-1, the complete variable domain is GAGVSQSPSNKVTEKGKDVELRCDPISGHTALYWYRQSLGQGLEFLIYFQGNSAPDKSGLPSDRFSAERTGGSVSTLTIQRTQQEDSAVYLCASSSTGNNEQFFGPGTRLTVL.

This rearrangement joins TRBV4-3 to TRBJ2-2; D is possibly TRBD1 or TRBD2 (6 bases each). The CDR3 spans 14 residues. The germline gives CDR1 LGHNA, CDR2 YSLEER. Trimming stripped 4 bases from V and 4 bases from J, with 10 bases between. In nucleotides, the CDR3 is TGCGCCAGCAGCCGTGGGGGGCCCACCGGGGAGCTGTTTTTT. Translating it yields CASSRGGPTGELFF.

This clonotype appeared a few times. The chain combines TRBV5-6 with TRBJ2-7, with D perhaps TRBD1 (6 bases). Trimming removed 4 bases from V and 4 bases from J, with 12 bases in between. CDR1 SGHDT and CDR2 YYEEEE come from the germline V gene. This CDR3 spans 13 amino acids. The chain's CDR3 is CASSRDTDYEQYF. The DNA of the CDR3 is TGTGCCAGCAGCCGGGACACCGATTACGAGCAGTACTTC.

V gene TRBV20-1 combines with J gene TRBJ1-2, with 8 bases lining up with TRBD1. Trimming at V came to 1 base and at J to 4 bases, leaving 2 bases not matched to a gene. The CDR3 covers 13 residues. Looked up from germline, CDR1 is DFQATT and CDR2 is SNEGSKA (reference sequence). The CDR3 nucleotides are TGCAGTGCTAGAGGACAGGGGATCTATGGCTACACCTTC. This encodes CSARGQGIYGYTF.

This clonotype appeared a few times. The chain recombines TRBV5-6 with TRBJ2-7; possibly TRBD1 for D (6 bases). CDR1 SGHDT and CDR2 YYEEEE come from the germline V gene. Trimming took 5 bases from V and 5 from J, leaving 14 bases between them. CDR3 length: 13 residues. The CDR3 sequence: CASSGGTRDEQYF. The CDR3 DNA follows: TGTGCCAGCAGTGGGGGCACTCGCGACGAGCAGTACTTC.

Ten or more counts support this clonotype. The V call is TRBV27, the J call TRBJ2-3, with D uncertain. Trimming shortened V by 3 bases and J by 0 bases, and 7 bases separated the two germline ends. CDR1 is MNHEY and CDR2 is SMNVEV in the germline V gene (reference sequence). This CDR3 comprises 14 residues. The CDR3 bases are TGTGCCAGCAGTTTGCACAAAAGCACAGATACGCAGTATTTT. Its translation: CASSLHKSTDTQYF.

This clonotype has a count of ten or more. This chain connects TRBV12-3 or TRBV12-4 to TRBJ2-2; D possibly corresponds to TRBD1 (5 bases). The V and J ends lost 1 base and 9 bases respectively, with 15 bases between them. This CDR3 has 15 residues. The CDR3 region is CASSLEATEIWELFF. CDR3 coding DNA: TGTGCCAGCAGTTTAGAAGCGACAGAGATTTGGGAGCTGTTTTTT.